This is a list of T cell receptor beta chains from one sample in a study of blood T cell repertoires in COVID-19. Sequenced by immunoSEQ multiplex PCR; TCRdb stores in-frame clones only, minus some. This sample yields about 160,000 clones, of which 82% are seen a single time; roughly 7% belongs to the top ten. Sequenced input: peripheral blood. These receptors all stem from a woman between 35 and 50 years old with COVID-19, enrolled during active disease. The CDR3 runs from the conserved cysteine through the conserved F or W. D genes are given only for firm matches. Rows give clone size only sometimes, using once, few, many, or a class for an expanded clone.

abundance	d_gene	v_gene	j_gene	CDR3nt	CDR3aa
NA	NA	TRBV19	TRBJ1-5	TGTGCCAGTAGTAAAACAGGAGTTCAGCCCCAGCATTTT	CASSKTGVQPQHF
NA	TRBD1	TRBV10-3	TRBJ1-5	TGTGCCATCAGTGGGGGACAGGGAGATCAGCCCCAGCATTTT	CAISGGQGDQPQHF
NA	NA	TRBV11-1	TRBJ2-2	TGTGCCAGCAGCAAAACCCGGGGGGAGCTGTTTTTT	CASSKTRGELFF
NA	TRBD1	TRBV28	TRBJ2-2	TGTGCCAGCAGAGGACAGGGGGCATTCGGGGAGCTGTTTTTT	CASRGQGAFGELFF
NA	NA	TRBV6-6	TRBJ1-1	TGTGCCTGCACCGCGGGACCGAACACTGAAGCTTTCTTT	CACTAGPNTEAFF
NA	NA	TRBV19	TRBJ1-6	TGTGCCAGTAGTAACGCGGCAAGCAGGGTCCGGGATTCACCCCTCCACTTT	CASSNAASRVRDSPLHF
NA	TRBD2	TRBV6-1	TRBJ2-3	TGTGCCAGCAGTGAAATTTGGGGGACTAGCGCAGATACGCAGTATTTT	CASSEIWGTSADTQYF
NA	TRBD2	TRBV27	TRBJ2-1	TGTGCCAGCAGTTTCTTCGGGAGGGCCTCTATCTACAATGAGCAGTTCTTC	CASSFFGRASIYNEQFF
NA	TRBD1	TRBV28	TRBJ1-1	TGTGCCAGCAGACCAAGGACAGGGGCTGGAAACACTGAAGCTTTCTTT	CASRPRTGAGNTEAFF
NA	NA	TRBV18	TRBJ1-5	TGTGCCAGCTCACCAACGGGGATGGGCAATCAGCCCCAGCATTTT	CASSPTGMGNQPQHF
NA	NA	TRBV10-2	TRBJ1-2	TGCGCCAGCAGTGATCCCGGACAAAACTATGGCTACACCTTC	CASSDPGQNYGYTF
few	NA	TRBV6-1	TRBJ1-5	TGTGCCAGCAGTGACATATCAGTGAACCAGCCCCAGCATTTT	CASSDISVNQPQHF
few	NA	TRBV7-9	TRBJ1-4	TGTGCCAGCAGCTTACCTACACCCCGGAGCAGTGAAAAACTGTTTTTT	CASSLPTPRSSEKLFF
once	TRBD1	TRBV5-6	TRBJ1-2	TGTGCCAGCAGCGTACGACAGGGGGCGTTTGTCTATGGCTACACCTTC	CASSVRQGAFVYGYTF
NA	TRBD2	TRBV4-1	TRBJ2-3	TGCGCCAGCAGCCTGGCGGGAGGTGGGGATACGCAGTATTTT	CASSLAGGGDTQYF
once	TRBD1	TRBV24-1	TRBJ2-5	TGTGCCACCGCTTCGGGACAGACCCAAGAGACCCAGTACTTC	CATASGQTQETQYF
NA	NA	TRBV6-5	TRBJ1-2	TGTGCCAGCAGTCCCTCGACCGGGAGTTATGGCTACACCTTC	CASSPSTGSYGYTF
NA	NA	TRBV6-5	TRBJ2-2	TGTGCCAGCACCGTTACAGGGCTCACCGGGGAGCTGTTTTTT	CASTVTGLTGELFF
NA	NA	TRBV6-5	TRBJ1-4	TGTGCCAGCGCCGCCCATCAGGGAGAAAAACTGTTTTTT	CASAAHQGEKLFF
NA	NA	TRBV4-1	TRBJ1-5	TGCGCCAGCAGCCAAGCGGGTGTTAGTAGCAATCAGCCCCAGCATTTT	CASSQAGVSSNQPQHF
NA	NA	TRBV7-2	TRBJ1-5	TGTGCCAGCAGCTTTAGGAGGGGCAATCAGCCCCAGCATTTT	CASSFRRGNQPQHF
NA	TRBD1	TRBV6-1	TRBJ1-5	TGTGCCAGCAGTGATCAAGGGGGCCTAGGTCAGCCCCAGCATTTT	CASSDQGGLGQPQHF
NA	NA	TRBV3-1/TRBV3-2	TRBJ2-3	TGTGCCAGCAGCAGCGGGGATACGCAGTATTTT	CASSSGDTQYF
NA	NA	TRBV15	TRBJ2-7	TGTGCCACCAGCAGAGATTCGTCTCTCGAGCAGTACTTC	CATSRDSSLEQYF
NA	TRBD2	TRBV29-1	TRBJ2-1	TGCAGCGTTCGGCTAGCGGGAGGGCCGGGTGAGCAGTTCTTC	CSVRLAGGPGEQFF
NA	NA	TRBV10-2	TRBJ2-2	TGCGCCACCCAGCGTGGCGGAACCGGGGAGCTGTTTTTT	CATQRGGTGELFF
NA	NA	TRBV9	TRBJ1-1	TGTGCCAGCAGCCCCACGGCCGGGTTTGGACTGCAGAACACTGAAGCTTTCTTT	CASSPTAGFGLQNTEAFF
NA	TRBD1	TRBV19	TRBJ2-5	TGTGCCAGCCATCCGGGACAGGGGATTTTAGAGACCCAGTACTTC	CASHPGQGILETQYF
NA	NA	TRBV19	TRBJ1-1	TGTGCCAGTAGTATTGGAGGGAGCACTGAAGCTTTCTTT	CASSIGGSTEAFF
many	TRBD2	TRBV11-2	TRBJ2-2	TGTGCCAGCAGCCGGACTAGCGGGGGGGCGGGCACCGGGGAGCTGTTTTTT	CASSRTSGGAGTGELFF
NA	NA	TRBV7-9	TRBJ2-1	TGTGCCAGCAGCTTAGTATTAGGGGGTGGCAGGAATGAGCAGTTCTTC	CASSLVLGGGRNEQFF
once	NA	TRBV5-4	TRBJ2-5	TGTGCCAGCAGCTTGTCGCGTGAAGAGACCCAGTACTTC	CASSLSREETQYF
NA	NA	TRBV30	TRBJ1-5	TGTGCCTGGAGTGTAAGGGGGACGAGCAATCAGCCCCAGCATTTT	CAWSVRGTSNQPQHF
NA	TRBD1	TRBV19	TRBJ1-2	TGTGCCAGTAGTTTCCCGGACAGGAGTGAATTGCGCTACACCTTC	CASSFPDRSELRYTF
NA	TRBD1	TRBV6-5	TRBJ1-1	TGTGCCACGGACAGGGGGCGAGCTGAAGCTTTCTTT	CATDRGRAEAFF
NA	TRBD1	TRBV28	TRBJ1-5	TGTGCCAGCAGGCAGGGGGCAAGCAATCAGCCCCAGCATTTT	CASRQGASNQPQHF
NA	TRBD2	TRBV24-1	TRBJ2-1	TGTGCCACCAGTGACCAAACGGCGGGACTAGCAAATGAGCAGTTCTTC	CATSDQTAGLANEQFF
NA	TRBD2	TRBV7-9	TRBJ2-2	TGTGCCAGCAGACCCGACCTCGAAATAGCGGGGGGGCCACTGTTTTTT	CASRPDLEIAGGPLFF
NA	TRBD1	TRBV28	TRBJ1-1	TGTGCCAGCAGTTCTGACAGGGACCCTGAAGCTTTCTTT	CASSSDRDPEAFF
NA	NA	TRBV25-1	TRBJ2-3	TGTGCCAGCAGTGACGGAGATACGCAGTATTTT	CASSDGDTQYF
NA	NA	TRBV7-9	TRBJ2-5	TGTGCCACGACAAAACAGGGATTGACGGAGACCCAGTACTTC	CATTKQGLTETQYF
NA	NA	TRBV13	TRBJ1-2	TGTGCCAGCAGCGCAGGGGCGAACTATGGCTACACCTTC	CASSAGANYGYTF
NA	TRBD1	TRBV7-9	TRBJ1-4	TGTGCCAGCAGCTTTTCAGGGGGAAAACTGTTTTTT	CASSFSGGKLFF
NA	NA	TRBV6-5	TRBJ1-2	TGTGCCAGCAAGGCGGGGGAGAAAGCTGGCTACACCTTC	CASKAGEKAGYTF
NA	NA	TRBV24-1	TRBJ2-1	TGTGCCACCAGTAAATCCGGGACACACAGCGATGAGCAGTTCTTC	CATSKSGTHSDEQFF
NA	TRBD1	TRBV5-1	TRBJ2-5	TGCGCCAGCAGCGCCCCGACAGGGATTAACGGAGAGACCCAGTACTTC	CASSAPTGINGETQYF
NA	NA	TRBV5-4	TRBJ2-3	TGTGCCAGCAGTCCCGGACAGAGCACAGATACGCAGTATTTT	CASSPGQSTDTQYF
NA	TRBD1	TRBV3-1/TRBV3-2	TRBJ1-5	TGTGCCAGCAGCCAGGGGACAGGGCGGAATCAGCCCCAGCATTTT	CASSQGTGRNQPQHF
NA	NA	TRBV7-8	TRBJ1-1	TGTGCCAGCGCATATCAGGGGCATACTGAAGCTTTCTTT	CASAYQGHTEAFF
NA	NA	TRBV5-5	TRBJ1-1	TGTGCCAGCAGCTTGGGGGCCATGAACACTGAAGCTTTCTTT	CASSLGAMNTEAFF
NA	NA	TRBV12-3/TRBV12-4	TRBJ2-7	TGTGCCAGCAGTTTAGAGCTTTACGAGCAGTACTTC	CASSLELYEQYF
NA	NA	TRBV5-5	TRBJ1-1	TGTGCCAGCACCAAACAGGGGAACACTGAAGCTTTCTTT	CASTKQGNTEAFF
NA	NA	TRBV19	TRBJ1-1	TGTGCCAGTGGACAAACGAACACTGAAGCTTTCTTT	CASGQTNTEAFF